This TCR beta chain originates from a study of blood T cell repertoires in COVID-19 (dated by TCRdb to 2020 to 2022). A note on the overall study: Recovered participants in ImmuneRACE Cohort 3 were defined by two consecutive negative NP/OP PCR tests, clearance by a healthcare professional, or resolution of symptoms. Samples covering the acute and convalescent phases of COVID-19 were provided by collaborators in the United States, Italy and Spain. The prospective study material was composed of cDNA or gDNA derived from T cells, B-cell-depleted T cells, or PBMCs. Deeply sampled blood TCRbeta repertoires from subjects exposed to, actively infected with, or recovered from COVID-19 were included in the dataset. A freely available public database, intended as a resource for researchers studying the immune response to SARS-CoV-2, is where the repertoires were released. Samples were obtained from the ongoing ImmuneRACE study (first 160 participants) and from about 1,300 subjects provided by 6 global collaborators. A de-identified subject ID, COVID-19 status, age in years and sex were almost always included in the sample metadata. Where available, HLA class I and class II types were taken from metadata supplied by the sample provider and were not determined by assay-based typing.

TCRbeta CDR3 regions were amplified from genomic DNA by means of the immunoSEQ Assay, a bias-controlled multiplex PCR. The study's processing was this. Within the assay, amplification of reference gene primers was used to estimate how many nucleated cells each sample contained. To quantify the absolute abundance of each unique TCRbeta CDR3 rearrangement, sequence reads were collapsed and filtered. For each sample, productive Simpson clonality was calculated as the square root of Simpson's diversity index across productive rearrangements. The clones in this table, taken by TCRdb from immuneACCESS, are in-frame only. Not every clone is retained; where verified, under half of the shortfall comes from an unresolved V gene, and the cause of the rest is unknown. V and J calls and clone size are as listed in that table; D and trimming were resolved from the DNA. Within this sample are fewer than 200,000 clones, with less than 80% of them counted one time only. The top ten hold under 20% of the sample.

Participants in the prospective study were aged roughly 18 to 100 years, lived in about two dozen United States geographic areas, and enrolled through a virtual design. Cohort assignment in the prospective study relied on participant-reported clinical history from a screening survey and a study questionnaire. Mobile phlebotomists in the prospective study collected whole blood, serum and a nasopharyngeal or oropharyngeal swab from every participant. Participants in the prospective study had the option to provide additional blood draws and questionnaires over an approximately 2-month period. Prospective study blood samples were shipped either frozen or at room temperature before DNA extraction. What the work shows at the level of the full study, not this receptor alone: The quantity of clinical and demographic metadata differed by source and by participant and was supplied without curation.

The CDR3, from cysteine to phenylalanine, totals 14 residues. Only CDR3 DNA remains: 42 bases, in frame from the first base. CDR1 and CDR2 (LNHDA, SQIVND) derive from the germline V gene (reference sequence). V is reduced by 7 bases and J by 1 base, leaving a spacing of 12 bases between them. To note about this clone: Its antigen is currently not known. Nothing much larger sits one base from this clone, and base qualities are not available.

Sequences were obtained from PBMCs or T cells enriched from blood (not recorded which). The TCR sequence derives from a woman in her sixties or seventies in a cohort exposed to, infected with or recovered from COVID-19 (not recorded which). The chain is encoded by TRBV19 joined to TRBJ2-3, and possibly TRBD2, on 5 matching bases. Here the CDR3 is given as CASKGRAGTDTQYF. At the DNA level, the sequence is TGTGCCAGTAAAGGGCGGGCGGGCACAGATACGCAGTATTTT.